Included here is one TCR beta chain sequence, with context. Its antigen is not known. The data stem from a study of shared clonotypes between healthy human individuals. Study conclusions and caveats: The rarefaction results pointed to incomplete sorted-subset sequencing despite large depth.

Method: immunoSEQ multiplex PCR; TCRdb's copy keeps in-frame clones and lacks some. The repertoire includes approximately 400,000 clones, around 96% of them detected once, and 0.32% sits in the top ten. V was clipped by 4 bases and J by 4 bases; unmatched bases: 1. In germline, CDR1 is SEHNR, CDR2 FQNEAQ (reference sequence). The CDR3 has 15 residues. Material for sequencing was memory CD8+ T cells sorted from blood. Subset in this sample: CD45RO+ cells pooled with CCR7-negative TemRA cells. This TCR came from a man aged 25-40 years in good health. This sequence joins TRBV7-9 and TRBJ2-5, with 15 nucleotides matching TRBD2. The CDR3 coding sequence is TGTGCCAGCAGCTCGGGACTAGCGGGAGGAGAGACCCAGTACTTC. Translated: CASSSGLAGGETQYF.